A selection of T cell receptor beta chains follows, all from one sample in a study of technical replicates of blood from a handful of donors. Sequencing used immunoSEQ multiplex PCR; TCRdb keeps in-frame clones, though not all of them. The sample includes about 60,000 clones, roughly 92% of them seen just once. The material sequenced was PBMCs. The receptor source for this set is a human donor in good health. Some clones in this sample may be carry-over from other donors' samples. Each CDR3 is given with its conserved first and last residue. Each record gives: J gene, clone size, V gene, D gene, CDR3 DNA, CDR3 protein. D genes are given only for firm matches. The size field is filled for only some rows; it gives once, few, many or a size class.

>TRBJ2-7|.|TRBV4-3|TRBD2
TGCGCCAGCAGCCAAGGGACTAGCGGGAGCGGAAGCGACGAGCAGTACTTC
CASSQGTSGSGSDEQYF
>TRBJ2-7|.|TRBV4-1|.
TGCGCCAGCAGCCAAGAGGGGCAAAGGAATTCCCTGTACTTC
CASSQEGQRNSLYF
>TRBJ2-7|.|TRBV11-2|.
TGTGCCAGCAGCTTAGCTGGGGCAGGGTCCGAGCAGTACTTC
CASSLAGAGSEQYF
>TRBJ1-2|.|TRBV4-3|.
TGCGCCAGCAGCCAAGATCTCGCGTCTAACTATGGCTACACCTTC
CASSQDLASNYGYTF
>TRBJ2-2|.|TRBV6-1|.
TGTGCCAGCACCCCTTGGGGGCGGCTGTTTTTT
CASTPWGRLFF
>TRBJ2-1|.|TRBV25-1|TRBD2
TGTGCCAGCAGTGCGGGGGGGCTGTTCAATGAGCAGTTCTTC
CASSAGGLFNEQFF
>TRBJ2-7|.|TRBV5-1|.
TGCGCCAGCAGCCTCGAGACAGGCTCCTACGAGCAGTACTTC
CASSLETGSYEQYF
>TRBJ1-3|once|TRBV6-1|.
TGTGCCAGCAGTGAAATGGCCGTTGGAAACACCATATATTTT
CASSEMAVGNTIYF
>TRBJ2-5|.|TRBV18|.
TGTGCCAGCTCACCGCTCTCCGGGCAAGAGACCCAGTACTTC
CASSPLSGQETQYF
>TRBJ2-7|.|TRBV5-6|TRBD1
TGTGCCAGCAGCTTGGGACAGGGTGGCGCCTACGAGCAGTACTTC
CASSLGQGGAYEQYF
>TRBJ2-1|.|TRBV7-9|TRBD1
TGTGCCAGCAGCCCCGGACAGGGGAATGAGCAGTTCTTC
CASSPGQGNEQFF
>TRBJ2-7|.|TRBV7-9|TRBD2
TGTGCCAGCAGCCGACTAGCGGGGGCCCCGGGGGAGCAGTACTTC
CASSRLAGAPGEQYF
>TRBJ2-4|.|TRBV12-2|.
TGTGCAAGTCGCTTAGCGTCCGGGACTAGCGGGAGGGGGAAATTTCAGTACTTC
CASRLASGTSGRGKFQYF
>TRBJ2-1|.|TRBV9|TRBD2
TGTGCCAGCAGCGCACTAGCGGGGGCCTACAATGAGCAGTTCTTC
CASSALAGAYNEQFF
>TRBJ2-5|.|TRBV4-2|TRBD1
TGTGCCAGCAGCCAGGGACAGGGGAGGGAGACCCAGTACTTC
CASSQGQGRETQYF
>TRBJ2-7|.|TRBV5-1|.
TGCGCCAGCAGCTTGCGAGGTGGTCCCTACGAGCAGTACTTC
CASSLRGGPYEQYF
>TRBJ2-2|.|TRBV19|.
TGTGCCAGTATCCCTCGAGGTAGAGCGAACACCGGGGAGCTGTTTTTT
CASIPRGRANTGELFF
>TRBJ2-7|once|TRBV7-9|.
TGTGCCAGCAGCCGACCCGCTCAGGGATACGAGCAGTACTTC
CASSRPAQGYEQYF
>TRBJ2-7|.|TRBV7-3|.
TGTGCCAGCAGCGTGGTGCCAGGGATTTCCTACGAGCAGTACTTC
CASSVVPGISYEQYF
>TRBJ1-5|.|TRBV19|.
TGTGCCAGTAGTATAGATCCTACCAGGGTCCAGCCCCAGCATTTT
CASSIDPTRVQPQHF
>TRBJ2-1|.|TRBV5-6|.
TGTGCCAGCAGCACCAGGGTACTACTCTACAATGAGCAGTTCTTC
CASSTRVLLYNEQFF
>TRBJ1-6|.|TRBV7-8|TRBD1
TGTGCCAGCAGCCCCCGGACAGGCGGCTCCTATAATTCACCCCTCCACTTT
CASSPRTGGSYNSPLHF
>TRBJ2-5|.|TRBV23-1|TRBD1
TGCGCCAGCAGTCCTCGGCCCGGGGGACAGGAGTGGCTAGAGACCCAGTACTTC
CASSPRPGGQEWLETQYF
>TRBJ2-1|.|TRBV7-9|.
TGTGCCAGCAGTTCGGAGCATGAGCAGTTCTTC
CASSSEHEQFF
>TRBJ1-5|.|TRBV19|.
TGTGCCAGTAGCAGTTACCGGGACATCCGACAGCCCCAGCATTTT
CASSSYRDIRQPQHF
>TRBJ2-7|once|TRBV5-4|.
TGTGCCAGCAGCCTATCGGCAGGTACCTACGAGCAGTACTTC
CASSLSAGTYEQYF
>TRBJ2-2|.|TRBV5-1|TRBD1
TGCGCCAGCAGCCTCAGGGGGCGCGATCAGGTTCGACCCGGGGAGCTGTTTTTT
CASSLRGRDQVRPGELFF
>TRBJ1-6|.|TRBV5-6|TRBD1
TGTGCCAGCAGCTTAAGGGACAGGGGAATGAATTCACCCCTCCACTTT
CASSLRDRGMNSPLHF
>TRBJ2-7|.|TRBV2|.
TGTGCCAGCCACCGGGACTCCTCCTACGAGCAGTACTTC
CASHRDSSYEQYF
>TRBJ1-1|.|TRBV25-1|TRBD1
TGTGCCAGCAGCTCCCCCGGGACAGCAATATCTGAAGCTTTCTTT
CASSSPGTAISEAFF
>TRBJ2-7|.|TRBV27|TRBD1
TGTGCCAGCAGTTTATTGGGACAGAGCTCCTACGAGCAGTACTTC
CASSLLGQSSYEQYF
>TRBJ1-4|.|TRBV4-3|.
TGCGCCAGCAGCCAAGAGGCGAGTGGGAGGGAAAAACTGTTTTTT
CASSQEASGREKLFF
>TRBJ1-5|.|TRBV6-1|TRBD1
TGTGCCAGCAGTGGTGGGACAGGCGGCCAGCATTTT
CASSGGTGGQHF
>TRBJ2-5|.|TRBV7-2|.
TGTGCCAGCAGCTTAGGTGGGAGGGAGACCCAGTACTTC
CASSLGGRETQYF
>TRBJ2-6|.|TRBV29-1|.
TGCAGCGGGTATCTGGGCGCTGGGGCCAACGTCCTGACTTTC
CSGYLGAGANVLTF
>TRBJ2-1|.|TRBV5-4|TRBD1
TGTGCCAGCAGCTCGACAGGGGGAGGCTACAATGAGCAGTTCTTC
CASSSTGGGYNEQFF
>TRBJ2-5|once|TRBV12-5|.
TGTGCTAGTGGTTTGTTCACTAACAAGAGAAGCCAGTACTTC
CASGLFTNKRSQYF
>TRBJ2-5|.|TRBV4-2|TRBD2
TGTGCCAGCAGCCAAGACGGGACTAGCGAAAAGGAGACCCAGTACTTC
CASSQDGTSEKETQYF
>TRBJ1-1|.|TRBV9|.
TGTGCCAGCAGCGACCAGCAGGGCACTGAAGCTTTCTTT
CASSDQQGTEAFF
>TRBJ2-2|.|TRBV13|TRBD2
TGTGCCAGCAGCTTAAGACTAGCGGGGGTGGCCGGGGAGCTGTTTTTT
CASSLRLAGVAGELFF
>TRBJ2-6|.|TRBV14|.
TGTGCCAGCAGCCTCGTCTCTGGGGCCAACGTCCTGACTTTC
CASSLVSGANVLTF
>TRBJ2-5|.|TRBV9|TRBD1
TGTGCCAGCAGCGAGGGGACAGGGGTAGAGACCCAGTACTTC
CASSEGTGVETQYF
>TRBJ2-2|once|TRBV4-3|.
TGCGCCAGCAGCAGAGACGCGGTCACCGGGGAGCTGTTTTTT
CASSRDAVTGELFF
>TRBJ1-6|.|TRBV6-1|.
TGTGCCAGCAACCCTGTCAGGGGAAATTCACCCCTCCACTTT
CASNPVRGNSPLHF
>TRBJ2-5|.|TRBV5-6|TRBD2
TGTGCCAGCAGCTTTCCGGGAGGCCGGGAGACCCAGTACTTC
CASSFPGGRETQYF
>TRBJ1-6|.|TRBV6-1|.
TGTGCCAGCACCTTAGGACAGACTTATAATTCACCCCTCCACTTT
CASTLGQTYNSPLHF
>TRBJ2-5|.|TRBV6-1|.
TGTGCCAGCGGGGCAACAGGGACGCAGGTGACCCAGTACTTC
CASGATGTQVTQYF
>TRBJ2-3|.|TRBV9|TRBD2
TGTGCCAGCAGCGTAGAGGGAGGGAGGGTCACAGATACGCAGTATTTT
CASSVEGGRVTDTQYF
>TRBJ2-2|.|TRBV30|TRBD1
TGTGCCTGGAGCCCCCTGGACAGGGTCAGGACCGGGGAGCTGTTTTTT
CAWSPLDRVRTGELFF
>TRBJ2-7|.|TRBV2|TRBD2
TGTGCCAGCAGCCCGACTAGCGGGAGGAAGGAGGAGAACTTC
CASSPTSGRKEENF
>TRBJ2-7|.|TRBV4-1|TRBD2
TGCGCCAGCAGCCAAGGGGGAGCGGGGTACGAGCAGTACTTC
CASSQGGAGYEQYF
>TRBJ1-2|.|TRBV6-1|.
TGTGCCAAATACCCACAGGGACCCTCCTATGGCTACACCTTC
CAKYPQGPSYGYTF